This T cell receptor (beta chain) was recovered during a study of blood T cell repertoires in COVID-19. Turning to the study itself: COVID-19 samples collected from the United States, Italy and Spain covered acute and convalescent phases. Sources were T cells, B-cell-depleted T cells, or PBMCs; the material itself was cDNA or gDNA.

The V segment lost 0 bases and the J segment 0 bases; nucleotides outside the gene matches: 11. Looked up from germline, CDR1 is LNHNV and CDR2 is YYDKDF (reference sequence). The CDR3 consists of 20 residues. A single count supports this clone. In the study's own analysis: Reference gene primer amplification yielded estimated nucleated cell counts. Repertoires were generated with immunoSEQ multiplex PCR, while TCRdb's copy carries only in-frame clones and drops some. The D gene and trimming were derived from the DNA, and the V and J assignments and clone size from that table. This sample carries more than 200,000 clones, 88% of them seen once, and the ten largest clones take about 0.65%.

The TCR was taken from a human donor in a cohort sampled during active COVID-19. This chain connects TRBV15 to TRBJ2-6; 7 nucleotides match TRBD1. Material: peripheral blood. The CDR3 sequence: CATSRDSGQEALSGANVLTF. The CDR3 DNA reads as TGTGCCACCAGCAGAGACTCAGGACAGGAGGCCCTCTCTGGGGCCAACGTCCTGACTTTC. Looking up the rest from reference TRBV15 and TRBJ2-6 gives the full variable domain: DAMVIQNPRYQVTQFGKPVTLSCSQTLNHNVMYWYQQKSSQAPKLLFHYYDKDFNNEADTPDNFQSRRPNTSFCFLDIRSPGLGDTAMYLCATSRDSGQEALSGANVLTFGAGSRLTVL.